What follows are 6 T cell receptor beta chains derived from one specimen sequenced in a study of Ad26.COV2.S vaccination and SARS-CoV-2 variants. As for treatment: over 15 received Ad26.COV2.S at low or high dose, single or two shots; about 5 received placebo; per-sample allocation not given. The investigators took samples on day 63 after the first vaccine or placebo injection. Assay used: immunoSEQ multiplex PCR; TCRdb lists only in-frame clones, some missing. This sample has almost 400,000 clones; over 75% occur once, and the top ten carry around 1.8%. Material: peripheral blood, obtained in a trial of Ad26.COV2.S vaccine versus placebo. The receptors originated from a person between 18 and 59 years old who received the Ad26.COV2.S COVID-19 vaccine or a placebo.

In its sample, this clone was seen once. The CDR3 reads CASSLGRGPQETQYF. The CDR3 nucleotides read TGTGCCAGCAGCTTAGGGCGGGGTCCCCAAGAGACCCAGTACTTC. The chain couples TRBV7-7 to TRBJ2-5; a possible D gene is TRBD2 (6 bases). Germline CDR1 SSHAT, CDR2 FNYEAQ (reference sequence). The length of the CDR3 is 15 residues. The V end was cut by 1 base, the J end by 1 base, with 10 bases between.

CDR3: CASSLLSGGGELFF. CDR3 nucleotides: TGTGCCAGCAGCCTATTGTCGGGAGGCGGGGAGCTGTTTTTT. The chain joins TRBV5-6 to TRBJ2-2, with TRBD2 identical over 7 bases. CDR3 length equals 14 residues. V lost 4 bases and J lost 7; bases outside the gene matches: 7. Germline CDR1 and CDR2: SGHDT and YYEEEE.

The V and J genes are TRBV6-7 and TRBJ2-7; TRBD2 matches at 10 bases. TRBV6-7 is flagged as an ORF with uncertain function. The junction had 26 bases not matched to a gene; V was cut back by 0 bases and J by 3 bases. The CDR3 totals 23 residues. CDR3 protein: CASSYSRGQLPASGRPYLYEQYF. DNA of the CDR3: TGTGCCAGCAGTTACTCGAGGGGACAGTTGCCGGCTAGCGGGAGACCCTACCTCTACGAGCAGTACTTC.

The rearrangement joins TRBV14 to TRBJ2-5, with 8 bases that match TRBD1. The CDR3 loop spans 15 amino acids. Unmatched junction bases numbered 5, after V lost 0 bases and J lost 5 bases. Germline V gives CDR1 SGHDN, CDR2 FVKESK. CDR3 amino acids: CASSQERNRGETQYF. CDR3 nucleotide sequence: TGTGCCAGCAGCCAAGAAAGGAACAGGGGGGAGACCCAGTACTTC.

This chain joins TRBV19 and TRBJ2-2, with a possible D match to TRBD2 (5 bases). The CDR3 is 15 amino acids. Trimming left V 7 bases short and J 3 bases short, with 15 bases between. Germline values: CDR1 LNHDA, CDR2 SQIVND (reference sequence). CDR3 region: CASTPGVSDTGELFF. In nucleotides, the CDR3 is TGTGCCAGTACCCCCGGGGTATCTGACACCGGGGAGCTGTTTTTT.

The V and J genes are TRBV5-4 and TRBJ2-2, with 10 bases identical to TRBD2. The junction had 4 bases not matched to a gene; V was cut back by 4 bases and J by 4 bases. The CDR3 covers 15 residues. Germline V gives CDR1 SGHNT, CDR2 YYREEE (reference sequence). The CDR3 spells CASSRTSGTTGELFF. The CDR3 DNA sequence: TGTGCCAGCAGCCGGACTAGCGGTACCACCGGGGAGCTGTTTTTT. The whole variable domain, remainder taken from reference TRBV5-4 and TRBJ2-2, is ETGVTQSPTHLIKTRGQQVTLRCSSQSGHNTVSWYQQALGQGPQFIFQYYREEENGRGNFPPRFSGLQFPNYSSELNVNALELDDSALYLCASSRTSGTTGELFFGEGSRLTVL.